This T cell receptor (beta chain) came from a study of OX40 agonist ivuxolimab in advanced cancers. Produced via immunoSEQ multiplex PCR; TCRdb's table is partial and in-frame only. The sample lists just over 70,000 clones, over 80% occurring once. The sequence was obtained from an adult with an advanced solid tumor such as melanoma, head and neck, liver or kidney cancer. The sequencing here drew on CD4+ or CD8+ T cells sorted from blood, taken in a trial of the OX40 agonist ivuxolimab.

The CDR3 DNA sequence: TGTGCCAGCAGTCATCACAGGGATACTGGGGCCAACGTCCTGACTTTC. This sequence encodes CASSHHRDTGANVLTF. The rearrangement uses TRBV27 and TRBJ2-6; a possible D gene is TRBD1 (6 bases). Trimming shortened V by 5 bases and J by 2 bases, and 13 bases separated the two germline ends. The CDR3 is 16 amino acids. Germline V CDR1 and CDR2: MNHEY, SMNVEV (reference sequence).